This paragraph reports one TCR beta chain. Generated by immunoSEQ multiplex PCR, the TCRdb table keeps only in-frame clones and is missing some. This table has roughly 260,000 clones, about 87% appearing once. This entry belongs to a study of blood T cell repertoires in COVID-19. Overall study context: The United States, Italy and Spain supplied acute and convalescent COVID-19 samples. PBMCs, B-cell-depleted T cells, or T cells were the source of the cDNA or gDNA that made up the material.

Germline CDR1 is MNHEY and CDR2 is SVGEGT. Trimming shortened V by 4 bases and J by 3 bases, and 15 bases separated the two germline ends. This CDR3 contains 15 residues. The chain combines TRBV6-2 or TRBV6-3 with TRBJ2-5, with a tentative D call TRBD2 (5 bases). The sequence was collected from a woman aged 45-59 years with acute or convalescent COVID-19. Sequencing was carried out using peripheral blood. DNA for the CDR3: TGTGCCAGCAGTTCCACACCCGACGGGGAAGAGACCCAGTACTTC. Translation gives CASSSTPDGEETQYF.